These 9 T cell receptor beta chains originate from one sample sequenced in a study of cytomegalovirus exposure and HLA in healthy donors. The PCR used 60 Vbeta and 13 Jbeta primers. TCRdb's table, derived via immunoSEQ multiplex PCR, lists solely in-frame clones and lacks some. The sample consists of over 150,000 clones, more than 60% of them appearing once. Sequencing was performed on PBMCs. These receptors originate from a woman between 55 and 75 years old in good health and CMV-seropositive.

This chain connects TRBV7-9 to TRBJ2-2; D gene unclear. Trimming took 5 bases from V and 4 from J, leaving 11 bases between them. Germline lookup yields CDR1 SEHNR and CDR2 FQNEAQ (reference sequence). The CDR3 runs to 14 residues. The CDR3 DNA is TGTGCCAGCAGCCAAACCGTCAGCACCGGGGAGCTGTTTTTT. Its translation is CASSQTVSTGELFF.

The rearrangement uses TRBV2 and TRBJ2-5; possible D gene TRBD1, 8 bases. V dropped 8 bases and J dropped 4 bases, with 20 bases sitting between them. CDR1 is SNHLY and CDR2 is FYNNEI in the germline V gene. CDR3 size: 15 residues. The DNA for the CDR3 is TGTGCCAGCGCATACACCACAGGGGGGGGAGAGACCCAGTACTTC. Translation gives CASAYTTGGGETQYF. Full variable domain (rest looked up from reference TRBV2 and TRBJ2-5): EPEVTQTPSHQVTQMGQEVILRCVPISNHLYFYWYRQILGQKVEFLVSFYNNEISEKSEIFDDQFSVERPDGSNFTLKIRSTKLEDSAMYFCASAYTTGGGETQYFGPGTRLLVL.

On this clone: The junction shows a germline mismatch at one end, possibly a read error. The same CDR3 arises from other DNA sequences in this sample as well. V usage is TRBV19 and J usage is TRBJ1-5, with unresolved D. Per the germline V gene, CDR1 is LNHDA and CDR2 is SQIVND (reference sequence). The CDR3 runs to 13 residues. The CDR3 loop is CASSIAVDQPQHF. The CDR3, as DNA: TGCGCCAGTAGTATAGCAGTGGATCAGCCCCAGCATTTT.

The rearrangement joins TRBV5-1 to TRBJ1-1; no firm D call. Germline CDR1 SGHRS, CDR2 YFSETQ. Trimming took off 4 bases at V and 9 bases at J, with 22 bases between the two ends. The CDR3 contains 15 residues. The CDR3 loop reads CASSPSRELNWKAFF. The CDR3 DNA is TGCGCCAGCAGCCCTTCAAGGGAGCTCAACTGGAAAGCTTTCTTT. Full variable domain (rest looked up from reference TRBV5-1 and TRBJ1-1): KAGVTQTPRYLIKTRGQQVTLSCSPISGHRSVSWYQQTPGQGLQFLFEYFSETQRNKGNFPGRFSGRQFSNSRSEMNVSTLELGDSALYLCASSPSRELNWKAFFGQGTRLTVV.

The chain recombines TRBV7-6 with TRBJ1-5, with 7 positions matching TRBD1. The germline gives CDR1 SGHVS, CDR2 FNYEAQ. V lost 1 base and J lost 0; bases outside the gene matches: 6. There are 17 residues in the CDR3. CDR3: CASSLGQGTYSNQPQHF. CDR3 DNA: TGTGCCAGCAGCTTAGGACAGGGAACATATAGCAATCAGCCCCAGCATTTT.

The rearrangement joins TRBV6-1 to TRBJ2-2; 10 nucleotides align to TRBD2. This CDR3 has 15 amino acids. Germline-derived CDR1 and CDR2 are MNHNS and SASEGT. The J segment lost 4 bases and the V segment lost 4 bases, leaving 3 bases of the junction unmatched. CDR3 in DNA: TGTGCCAGCAGTGTGGGACTAGCGAGCACCGGGGAGCTGTTTTTT. Translating gives CASSVGLASTGELFF.

The chain has TRBV14 and TRBJ2-3, with D possibly TRBD2 on 7 matching bases. Trimming pared 1 base from V and 2 bases from J, leaving 13 bases between. CDR3 length: 16 amino acids. CDR1 is SGHDN, CDR2 FVKESK, per germline. The CDR3 reads CASSQVAGAFTDTQYF. DNA of the CDR3: TGTGCCAGCAGCCAAGTTGCGGGGGCATTCACAGATACGCAGTATTTT.

The CDR3, as DNA: TGTGCCAGTAGTTTGGCAAAACCTGAAAAACTGTTTTTT. Translation: CASSLAKPEKLFF. The genes are TRBV19 and TRBJ1-4; D is undetermined. The V and J ends lost 5 bases and 7 bases respectively, with 11 bases between them. The CDR3 length is 13 residues. Germline CDR1 reads LNHDA; CDR2 reads SQIVND (reference sequence).

The chain carries TRBV4-1 and TRBJ1-5; unclear D gene. Trimming shortened V by 3 bases and J by 0 bases, and 9 bases separated the two germline ends. The CDR3 contains 15 residues. The germline V gene has CDR1 MGHRA and CDR2 YSYEKL. This CDR3 reads CASSQYDTSNQPQHF. In nucleotides, the CDR3 is TGCGCCAGCAGCCAGTATGACACTAGCAATCAGCCCCAGCATTTT.